Each of the 26 T cell receptor beta chains below was sequenced from the same sample in a study of cytomegalovirus exposure and HLA in healthy donors. The PCR contained 60 Vbeta and 13 Jbeta primers. The method was immunoSEQ multiplex PCR; TCRdb's version includes in-frame clones alone and lacks a portion of them. Seen here are about 190,000 clones, about four fifths observed once, and the top ten hold more than 1.5%. Sequencing input: PBMCs. The origin of the receptors is a man aged 35-49 years in good health and CMV-seropositive.

This chain connects TRBV28 to TRBJ2-1; D is uncertain. The CDR3 has 13 amino acids. Germline V gives CDR1 MDHEN, CDR2 SYDVKM. Between the trimmed V and J ends, which lost 2 bases and 5 bases, there was a span of 7 bases. Here the CDR3 reads CASSLRSNNEQFF. DNA for the CDR3: TGTGCCAGCAGTTTACGATCTAACAATGAGCAGTTCTTC.

V gene TRBV27 combines with J gene TRBJ2-2, with D perhaps matching TRBD1 (6 bases). The CDR3 is 14 amino acids. The V end lost 0 bases, the J end lost 6 bases, and 8 bases lay between the germline ends. Germline V gene lookup returns CDR1 MNHEY and CDR2 SMNVEV (reference sequence). The CDR3 bases are TGTGCCAGCAGTTTATCGTACAGGGCCGGGGAGCTGTTTTTT. It is translated as CASSLSYRAGELFF.

J is TRBJ1-1 and V is TRBV5-6; D remains unclear. The CDR3 has 13 amino acids. CDR1 and CDR2 (germline): SGHDT, YYEEEE. Trimming removed 1 base from V and 7 bases from J, with 11 bases in between. The CDR3 loop is CASSLKSGREAFF. In DNA form, the CDR3 reads TGTGCCAGCAGCTTGAAATCAGGCCGTGAAGCTTTCTTT. Full variable domain (missing parts from reference TRBV5-6 and TRBJ1-1): DAGVTQSPTHLIKTRGQQVTLRCSPKSGHDTVSWYQQALGQGPQFIFQYYEEEERQRGNFPDRFSGHQFPNYSSELNVNALLLGDSALYLCASSLKSGREAFFGQGTRLTVV.

This rearrangement joins TRBV6-1 to TRBJ2-5; TRBD2 matches at 7 bases. There are 11 residues in the CDR3. Per germline, CDR1 MNHNS and CDR2 SASEGT. V was clipped by 2 bases and J by 13 bases; unmatched bases: 4. The CDR3 here is CASSERLAPYF. CDR3 in DNA: TGTGCCAGCAGTGAAAGACTAGCACCGTACTTC.

The chain employs TRBV5-5 and TRBJ2-2; 15 bases are a match to TRBD2. V lost 4 bases to trimming and J lost 9 bases; unmatched junction nucleotides: 7. The CDR3 has 16 amino acids. The germline gives CDR1 SGHKS, CDR2 YYEKEE (reference sequence). The CDR3 DNA sequence: TGTGCCAGCAGCGGCGGGACTAGCGGGAGGACTAGGGAGCTGTTTTTT. Translating it yields CASSGGTSGRTRELFF.

The rearrangement links TRBV4-3 to TRBJ2-7; no definite D call. The V end lost 0 bases, the J end lost 4 bases, and 10 bases lay between the germline ends. CDR3 length: 14 residues. Germline V gives CDR1 LGHNA, CDR2 YSLEER. CDR3 bases: TGCGCCAGCAGCCAAGATTTCGGCGGATACGAGCAGTACTTC. Its translation: CASSQDFGGYEQYF.

The chain has TRBV4-3 and TRBJ2-4; D not certain. V gave up 0 bases and J gave up 0 bases, with 6 bases separating them. CDR3 length equals 15 residues. The germline V gene encodes CDR1 LGHNA and CDR2 YSLEER. CDR3 region: CASSQDILAKNIQYF. DNA for the CDR3: TGCGCCAGCAGCCAAGATATCCTAGCCAAAAACATTCAGTACTTC.

The gene calls are TRBV9 and TRBJ1-4; TRBD1 might be the D (5 bases). Trimming shortened V by 2 bases and J by 2 bases, and 7 bases separated the two germline ends. CDR3 size: 14 residues. Germline V gene sequence: CDR1 SGDLS, CDR2 YYNGEE. This CDR3 reads CASSVGGTNEKLFF. The CDR3 DNA follows: TGTGCCAGCAGCGTCGGGGGGACTAATGAAAAACTGTTTTTT.

In this sample, this clone turned up once. The gene calls are TRBV19 and TRBJ2-2; 7 bases are a match to TRBD2. CDR1 and CDR2 from the germline V gene are LNHDA and SQIVND (reference sequence). V gave up 10 bases and J gave up 4 bases; unmatched junction bases: 9. This CDR3 comprises 14 residues. This CDR3 is CATQGGVGTGELFF. The CDR3 nucleotides read TGTGCCACTCAGGGAGGGGTGGGCACCGGGGAGCTGTTTTTT.

The J gene is TRBJ2-7, the V gene TRBV5-5, with D hard to call. CDR1 is SGHKS and CDR2 is YYEKEE in the germline V gene (reference sequence). The V end was cut by 4 bases, the J end by 0 bases, with 17 bases between. The CDR3 is made up of 16 amino acids. The CDR3 sequence is CASSPFFDISSYEQYF. CDR3 DNA sequence: TGTGCCAGCAGCCCCTTCTTCGACATAAGCTCCTACGAGCAGTACTTC.

V is TRBV12-5 and J is TRBJ2-1; 15 nucleotides line up with TRBD2. From germline, CDR1 is LGHNT and CDR2 FRNRAP. This CDR3 has 20 residues. After removal of 5 bases from V and 7 bases from J, the junction contained 18 bases not matched to a gene. This chain's CDR3 is CASGQTRTSGRALRLNEQFF. The CDR3 DNA reads as TGTGCTAGTGGTCAGACAAGGACTAGCGGGAGGGCCCTGCGGCTGAATGAGCAGTTCTTC.

This chain joins TRBV28 and TRBJ2-7, with TRBD2 matching over 9 bases. The CDR3 loop spans 15 amino acids. Germline V gives CDR1 MDHEN, CDR2 SYDVKM. The trim removed 4 bases at V and 1 base at J, leaving 5 bases unmatched. CDR3 residues: CASSSSAGGSYEQYF. The CDR3 DNA is TGTGCCAGCAGTTCCTCAGCGGGAGGTTCCTACGAGCAGTACTTC.

The V gene is TRBV10-2, the J gene TRBJ2-2; 10 nucleotides agree with TRBD2. Germline V lookup: CDR1 WSHSY, CDR2 SAAADI. The CDR3 has 15 residues. V lost 2 bases and J lost 5; bases outside the gene matches: 2. CDR3 bases: TGCGCCAGCAGTGAGCTAGCGGGAGTAACCGGGGAGCTGTTTTTT. Translated, it gives CASSELAGVTGELFF.

The V gene is TRBV4-2, the J gene TRBJ2-7; 8 nucleotides match TRBD1. This CDR3 is 17 amino acids long. Germline V gene data show CDR1 as LGHNA and CDR2 as YNFKEQ. Germline trimming cut 4 bases from V and 0 bases from J; bases unmatched to any gene: 11. DNA for the CDR3: TGTGCCAGCAGCCCCTTACACGGGACAGGCATCTCCTACGAGCAGTACTTC. Amino acid sequence: CASSPLHGTGISYEQYF.

The chain links TRBV6-6 to TRBJ2-3; 9 bases are shared with TRBD2. The CDR3 loop spans 15 amino acids. Germline lookup yields CDR1 MNHNY and CDR2 SVGAGI (reference sequence). The ends lost 6 bases at V and 11 bases at J; junction bases unmatched: 15. The DNA of the CDR3 is TGTGCCAGCAGGGGAGCATGGGGACTAGCTGAGAGGCAGTATTTT. This gives the protein CASRGAWGLAERQYF.

The rearrangement joins TRBV28 to TRBJ1-4; D remains ambiguous. Trimming stripped 8 bases from V and 5 bases from J, with 15 bases between. In germline, CDR1 is MDHEN, CDR2 SYDVKM. The CDR3 contains 14 residues. CDR3 sequence (DNA): TGTGCCAGCCTCGCCCCGGGAGCCAATGAAAAACTGTTTTTT. It specifies CASLAPGANEKLFF.

The chain links TRBV25-1 to TRBJ2-5; TRBD1 is a possible D gene (6 bases). With the DNA end fitting TRBJ2-7 better, the J assignment may be wrong. The CDR3 extends over 15 amino acids. Germline CDR1 reads MGHDK; CDR2 reads SYGVNS. This chain's CDR3 is CASSEPGTGWDEQYF. CDR3 coding DNA: TGTGCCAGCAGTGAACCCGGTACAGGGTGGGACGAGCAGTACTTC.

The chain uses TRBV14 and TRBJ1-2; perhaps TRBD1 as D (5 bases). The CDR3 runs to 14 residues. Germline CDR1 reads SGHDN; CDR2 reads FVKESK. V was shortened by 2 bases and J by 2 bases, with 9 bases between the two germline ends. CDR3 residues: CASSQNRGNYGYTF. The CDR3 DNA is TGTGCCAGCAGCCAAAATCGGGGGAACTATGGCTACACCTTC.

The chain uses TRBV5-4 and TRBJ2-7; tentatively, D is TRBD2 (6 bases). V was cut by 4 bases and J by 0 bases, with 14 bases left in between. This CDR3 is 15 amino acids long. Looked up from germline, CDR1 is SGHNT and CDR2 is YYREEE (reference sequence). In nucleotides, the CDR3 is TGTGCCAGCAGCCCGGATGGGGGGAACTCCTACGAGCAGTACTTC. Residues: CASSPDGGNSYEQYF.

The chain has TRBV5-5 and TRBJ1-2; tentatively, D is TRBD1 (6 bases). Between the trimmed V and J ends, which lost 4 bases and 4 bases, there was a span of 11 bases. The CDR3 contains 13 residues. Germline V gene data show CDR1 as SGHKS and CDR2 as YYEKEE (reference sequence). CDR3 nucleotides: TGTGCCAGCAGCCTGGGGGCGATCTATGGCTACACCTTC. Protein: CASSLGAIYGYTF.

The chain couples TRBV30 to TRBJ1-5, with TRBD1 matching over 9 bases. Germline V CDR1 and CDR2: GTSNPN, SVGIG (reference sequence). V lost 2 bases and J lost 6; bases outside the gene matches: 8. The CDR3 covers 15 residues. The chain's CDR3 is CAWSPGGTGLQPQHF. CDR3 nucleotide sequence: TGTGCCTGGAGTCCAGGCGGGACAGGGCTTCAGCCCCAGCATTTT.

V usage is TRBV29-1 and J usage is TRBJ1-1; 7 bases fit TRBD1. The CDR3 runs 13 residues. Germline V gene sequence: CDR1 SQVTM, CDR2 ANQGSEA. The V gene end was trimmed by 6 bases and the J gene end by 0 bases; junction bases not matched to a gene: 4. The CDR3 nucleotides read TGCAGCGTGAGGGGACAGATGAACACTGAAGCTTTCTTT. Translated, it gives CSVRGQMNTEAFF.

The chain carries TRBV11-2 and TRBJ2-7; the D gene is possibly TRBD1 (6 bases). Germline values: CDR1 SGHAT, CDR2 FQNNGV. Trimming took 1 base from V and 1 from J, leaving 17 bases between them. The CDR3 runs 17 residues. This CDR3 is CASSLVPQGFESYEQYF. The CDR3 DNA is TGTGCCAGCAGCTTAGTACCTCAGGGGTTTGAGTCCTACGAGCAGTACTTC. Full variable domain (remainder filled in from reference TRBV11-2 and TRBJ2-7): EAGVAQSPRYKIIEKRQSVAFWCNPISGHATLYWYQQILGQGPKLLIQFQNNGVVDDSQLPKDRFSAERLKGVDSTLKIQPAKLEDSAVYLCASSLVPQGFESYEQYFGPGTRLTVT.

The rearrangement uses TRBV5-6 and TRBJ1-3; TRBD1 matches 7 bases. Germline values: CDR1 SGHDT, CDR2 YYEEEE. CDR3 size: 13 residues. J gave up 4 bases and V 5 bases, and 3 bases lay outside the gene matches. CDR3 sequence: CASSRDRGNTIYF. The CDR3 nucleotides read TGTGCCAGCAGTAGGGACAGAGGAAACACCATATATTTT.

The rearrangement uses TRBV5-1 and TRBJ2-7, with 8 bases identical to TRBD2. Germline loops: CDR1 SGHRS, CDR2 YFSETQ. V lost 0 bases, J lost 0 bases, and 11 bases stayed unmatched. This CDR3 contains 18 residues. The CDR3 nucleotides are TGCGCCAGCAGCTTGGACCCTGGCGGGAGGACCACCTCCTACGAGCAGTACTTC. Protein sequence: CASSLDPGGRTTSYEQYF. Variable domain in full (rest from reference TRBV5-1 and TRBJ2-7): KAGVTQTPRYLIKTRGQQVTLSCSPISGHRSVSWYQQTPGQGLQFLFEYFSETQRNKGNFPGRFSGRQFSNSRSEMNVSTLELGDSALYLCASSLDPGGRTTSYEQYFGPGTRLTVT.

V gene TRBV2 combines with J gene TRBJ2-2; 10 bases line up with TRBD2. The ends lost 1 base at V and 7 bases at J; junction bases unmatched: 12. The CDR3 runs to 18 residues. Germline V CDR1 and CDR2: SNHLY, FYNNEI. The CDR3 is CASSEGPLAGVSGGELFF. DNA of the CDR3: TGTGCCAGCAGTGAAGGGCCGCTAGCGGGAGTTTCCGGCGGGGAGCTGTTTTTT.